These T cell receptor beta chains were read from a single sample in a study of control samples from healthy donors and cancer patients. Sequenced by immunoSEQ multiplex PCR; TCRdb stores in-frame clones only, minus some. Of some 130,000 clones detected, approximately 92% appear once; the ten largest clones hold around 5.8%. The specimen sequenced was blood. The receptors derive from a man between 18 and 29 years old in good health. CDR3s include the opening cysteine and the closing phenylalanine or tryptophan. D genes are given only for firm matches. Rows give clone size only sometimes, using once, few, many, or a class for an expanded clone.

TRBJ2-3	TRBV7-9	TRBD2	-	TGTGCCAGCAGCCGAAGCGGGGGGGCCTTGGGAGATACGCAGTATTTT	CASSRSGGALGDTQYF
TRBJ1-1	TRBV5-6	TRBD1	once	TGTGCCAGCAGGGTTGGACAGGGGGGCTGGAACACTGAAGCTTTCTTT	CASRVGQGGWNTEAFF
TRBJ2-5	TRBV28	-	-	TGTGCCAGCAGACTACGGGAGACCCAGTACTTC	CASRLRETQYF
TRBJ2-3	TRBV5-1	-	-	TGCGCCAGCAGCTCCTACCGGCCCAGGGGATTGAGTGGAGATACGCAGTATTTT	CASSSYRPRGLSGDTQYF
TRBJ2-3	TRBV5-1	-	once	TGCGCCAGCAGCCCTGGACTGGGGGCCGTGAGTGGGCAGTATTTT	CASSPGLGAVSGQYF
TRBJ2-1	TRBV5-1	-	-	TGCGCCAGCAGCCGGGACTCCTACAATGAGCAGTTCTTC	CASSRDSYNEQFF
TRBJ1-1	TRBV19	-	-	TGTGCCAGTAGTATTGGACAAGTGTCGAGGGTTATGAACACTGAAGCTTTCTTT	CASSIGQVSRVMNTEAFF
TRBJ1-1	TRBV20-1	-	-	TGCAGTGCTAGTCGGTGGGGGAACACTGAAGCTTTCTTT	CSASRWGNTEAFF
TRBJ1-5	TRBV3-1/TRBV3-2	TRBD1	-	TGTGCCAGCAGCCAGGGACAGGCCCGTCCCCAGCATTTT	CASSQGQARPQHF
TRBJ2-3	TRBV4-2	TRBD2	-	TGTGCCAGCAGCCAAGCCCAACGAGCGGGGGGGCCGACAGATACGCAGTATTTT	CASSQAQRAGGPTDTQYF